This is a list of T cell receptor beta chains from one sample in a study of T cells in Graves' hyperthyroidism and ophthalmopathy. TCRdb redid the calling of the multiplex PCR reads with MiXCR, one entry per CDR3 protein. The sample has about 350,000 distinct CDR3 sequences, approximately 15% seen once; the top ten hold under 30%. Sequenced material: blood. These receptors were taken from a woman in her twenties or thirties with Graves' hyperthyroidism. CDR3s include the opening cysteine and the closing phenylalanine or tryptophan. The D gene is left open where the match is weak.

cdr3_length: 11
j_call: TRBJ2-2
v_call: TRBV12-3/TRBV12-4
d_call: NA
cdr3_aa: CASSPVEELFF

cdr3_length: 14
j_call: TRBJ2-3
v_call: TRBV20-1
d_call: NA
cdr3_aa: CSARVGTSPDTQYF

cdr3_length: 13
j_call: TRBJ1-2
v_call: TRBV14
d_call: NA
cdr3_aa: CASSQAAGNGYTF

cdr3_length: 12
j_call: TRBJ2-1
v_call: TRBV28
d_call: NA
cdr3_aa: CVTHEAPDEQFF

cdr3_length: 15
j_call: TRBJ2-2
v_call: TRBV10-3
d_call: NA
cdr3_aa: CAISERHPNTGELFF

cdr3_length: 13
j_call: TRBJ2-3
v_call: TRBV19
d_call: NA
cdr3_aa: CASSIASRDTQYF

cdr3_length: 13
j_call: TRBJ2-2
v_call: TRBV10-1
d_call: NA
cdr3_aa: CASSEGAVGELFF

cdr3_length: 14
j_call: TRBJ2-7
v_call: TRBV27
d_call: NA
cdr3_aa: CASSLGRFIHEQYF

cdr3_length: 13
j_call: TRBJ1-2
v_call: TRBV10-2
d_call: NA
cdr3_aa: CASSVNTWGGYTF

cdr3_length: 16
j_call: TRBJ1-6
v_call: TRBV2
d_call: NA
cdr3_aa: CASSISGVSYNSPLHF

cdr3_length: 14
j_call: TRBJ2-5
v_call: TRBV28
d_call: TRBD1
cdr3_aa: CASSFLGQGETQYF

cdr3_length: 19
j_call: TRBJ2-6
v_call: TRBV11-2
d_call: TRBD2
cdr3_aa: CASSSPSGRRITGANVLTF

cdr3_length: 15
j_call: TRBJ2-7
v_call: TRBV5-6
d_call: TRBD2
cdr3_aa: CASSSVLAGVDEQYF

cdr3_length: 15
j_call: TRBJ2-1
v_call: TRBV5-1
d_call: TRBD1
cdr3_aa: CASSLVGQGLNEQFF

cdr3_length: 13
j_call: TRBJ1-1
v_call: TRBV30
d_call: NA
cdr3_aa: CAWRDKGRSEAFF

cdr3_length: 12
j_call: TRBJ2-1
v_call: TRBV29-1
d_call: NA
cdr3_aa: CSVEGLYNEQFF

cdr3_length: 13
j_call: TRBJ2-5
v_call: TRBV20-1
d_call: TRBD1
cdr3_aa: CSAVTGQQETQYF

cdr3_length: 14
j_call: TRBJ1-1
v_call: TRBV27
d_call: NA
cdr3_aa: CASSKDRMNTEAFF

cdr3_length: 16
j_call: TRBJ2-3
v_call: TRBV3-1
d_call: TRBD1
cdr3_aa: CASSSYRDRVPNTQYF

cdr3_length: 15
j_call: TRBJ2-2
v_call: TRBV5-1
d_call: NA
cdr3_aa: CASSLLGFNTGELFF

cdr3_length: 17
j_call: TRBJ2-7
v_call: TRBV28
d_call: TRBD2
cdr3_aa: CASSFVAGAANSYEQYF

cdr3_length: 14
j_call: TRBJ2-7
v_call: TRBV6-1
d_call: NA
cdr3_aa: CASSAGTWDYEQYF

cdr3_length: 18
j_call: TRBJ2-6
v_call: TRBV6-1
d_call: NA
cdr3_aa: CASSADRPSFSGANVLTF

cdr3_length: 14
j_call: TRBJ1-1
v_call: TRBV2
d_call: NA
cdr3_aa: CAGRDTRGNTEAFF

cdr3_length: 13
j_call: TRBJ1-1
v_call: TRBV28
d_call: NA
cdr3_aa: CASSSGPNAEAFF

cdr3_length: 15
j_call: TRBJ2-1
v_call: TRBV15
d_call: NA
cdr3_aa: CATSRPPVVLNEQFF

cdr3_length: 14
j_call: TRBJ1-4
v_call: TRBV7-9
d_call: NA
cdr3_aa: CASSLYDFDEKLFF

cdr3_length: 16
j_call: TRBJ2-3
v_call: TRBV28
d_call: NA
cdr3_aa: CASSSSRAVSTDTQYF

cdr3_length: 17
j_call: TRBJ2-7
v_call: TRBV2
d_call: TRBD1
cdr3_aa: CASRRLKNRDRAYEQYF

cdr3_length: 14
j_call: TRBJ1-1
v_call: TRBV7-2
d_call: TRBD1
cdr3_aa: CASSSTGTATEAFF

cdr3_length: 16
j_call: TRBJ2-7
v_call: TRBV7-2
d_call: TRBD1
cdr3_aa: CASRFRPGQGSYEQYF

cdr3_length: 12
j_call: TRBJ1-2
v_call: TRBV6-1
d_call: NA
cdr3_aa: CASADSVDGYTF